These 21 T cell receptor beta chains originate from one sample sequenced in a study of blood T cell repertoires in COVID-19. Clones were sequenced by immunoSEQ multiplex PCR, and TCRdb holds only the in-frame ones, with some missing. Seen here are nearly 40,000 clones, roughly 78% observed once, and the top ten hold about 40%. The specimen was peripheral blood. The receptor set was obtained from an elderly man with active or convalescent COVID-19.

Written as DNA, the CDR3 is TGTGCCAGCTCACCTCAGGACAGATCCTACGAGCAGTACTTC. Amino acids: CASSPQDRSYEQYF. The chain combines TRBV18 with TRBJ2-7; possible D gene TRBD1, 6 bases. Germline CDR1 reads KGHSH; CDR2 reads LQKENI. V lost 3 bases and J 1 base, leaving 10 bases between the germline ends. The CDR3 runs 14 residues. The whole variable domain, remainder taken from reference TRBV18 and TRBJ2-7, is NAGVMQNPRHLVRRRGQEARLRCSPMKGHSHVYWYRQLPEEGLKFMVYLQKENIIDESGMPKERFSAEFPKEGPSILRIQQVVRGDSAAYFCASSPQDRSYEQYFGPGTRLTVT.

V is TRBV7-2 and J is TRBJ2-1; 8 nucleotides line up with TRBD2. The CDR3 sequence is 14 residues long. Germline CDR1 is SGHTA and CDR2 is FQGNSA. Trimming removed 8 bases from V and 4 bases from J; junction bases left unmatched: 7. As DNA, the CDR3 is TGTGCCAGCGCCGATAGCGGGGTGTACAATGAGCAGTTCTTC. Its translation: CASADSGVYNEQFF.

This chain joins TRBV5-4 and TRBJ2-3; 7 bases agree with TRBD1. The CDR3 loop spans 15 amino acids. From germline, CDR1 is SGHNT and CDR2 YYREEE (reference sequence). J lost 0 bases, V lost 0 bases, and 1 base had no gene match. CDR3 amino acids: CASSLGDRSTDTQYF. The CDR3 region has the DNA TGTGCCAGCAGCTTGGGGGACAGAAGCACAGATACGCAGTATTTT.

The chain has TRBV7-9 and TRBJ1-2, with D hard to call. Per the germline V gene, CDR1 is SEHNR and CDR2 is FQNEAQ (reference sequence). V was pared by 4 bases and J by 3 bases, with 6 bases between. The CDR3 is 12 amino acids. The CDR3 sequence: CASSSGDYGYTF. The CDR3 DNA sequence: TGTGCCAGCAGCTCCGGGGACTATGGCTACACCTTC.

The V and J genes are TRBV5-1 and TRBJ1-1; perhaps TRBD1 as D (6 bases). The germline V gene has CDR1 SGHRS and CDR2 YFSETQ. Trimming shortened V by 4 bases and J by 7 bases, and 14 bases separated the two germline ends. The CDR3 length is 13 residues. The CDR3 region has the DNA TGCGCCAGCAGCCCGTACAGGGCTAATGAAGCTTTCTTT. Amino acids: CASSPYRANEAFF. The full variable domain, in which reference TRBV5-1 and TRBJ1-1 provide the parts outside the CDR3, is KAGVTQTPRYLIKTRGQQVTLSCSPISGHRSVSWYQQTPGQGLQFLFEYFSETQRNKGNFPGRFSGRQFSNSRSEMNVSTLELGDSALYLCASSPYRANEAFFGQGTRLTVV.

The J gene is TRBJ2-3, the V gene TRBV13, with D tentatively TRBD2 (5 bases). The CDR3 loop spans 13 amino acids. V lost 3 bases and J lost 1, with 5 bases in between. Germline CDR1 reads PRHDT; CDR2 reads FYEKMQ (reference sequence). This CDR3 reads CASSLRGTDTQYF. The CDR3 bases are TGTGCCAGCAGCTTGCGGGGCACAGATACGCAGTATTTT.

The genes are TRBV7-8 and TRBJ1-1; TRBD1 matches at 10 bases. V shed 4 bases, J shed 6 bases, and the junction held 14 bases outside the gene matches. Germline CDR1 SGHVS, CDR2 FQNEAQ. This CDR3 has 17 amino acids. The CDR3: CASSSRPWDRGRAEAFF. The CDR3 DNA follows: TGTGCCAGCAGCTCGCGACCCTGGGACAGGGGCCGGGCTGAAGCTTTCTTT.

This chain uses TRBV29-1 with TRBJ2-1; 11 bases fit TRBD2. Germline loops: CDR1 SQVTM, CDR2 ANQGSEA. The CDR3 covers 14 residues. Germline trimming cut 3 bases from V and 5 bases from J; bases unmatched to any gene: 3. CDR3 region: CSVESGLADNEQFF. In nucleotides, the CDR3 is TGCAGCGTTGAGTCGGGACTAGCGGACAATGAGCAGTTCTTC.

The gene calls are TRBV27 and TRBJ2-1; 7 nucleotides match TRBD1. Germline V gene sequence: CDR1 MNHEY, CDR2 SMNVEV (reference sequence). With 4 bases clipped from V and 4 bases from J, the junction kept 13 bases outside the gene matches. The CDR3 runs to 17 residues. In nucleotides, the CDR3 is TGTGCCAGCAGTTCCGAGTGGCCGGACAGGTTTTACAATGAGCAGTTCTTC. This translates into CASSSEWPDRFYNEQFF.

This rearrangement joins TRBV19 to TRBJ2-1; tentatively, D is TRBD2 (5 bases). This CDR3 spans 14 amino acids. Germline V gene lookup returns CDR1 LNHDA and CDR2 SQIVND (reference sequence). Trimming left V 5 bases short and J 1 base short, with 9 bases between. DNA of the CDR3: TGTGCCAGTAGTCGGACTCCATCCTACAATGAGCAGTTCTTC. Translating it yields CASSRTPSYNEQFF.

This sequence joins TRBV19 and TRBJ2-1, with 9 bases that match TRBD2. Germline V lookup: CDR1 LNHDA, CDR2 SQIVND (reference sequence). This CDR3 has 15 residues. V was pared by 5 bases and J by 3 bases, with 5 bases of the junction left unmatched. CDR3 DNA: TGTGCCAGTAGTTATAGCGGGAGACTCTACAATGAGCAGTTCTTC. Translated: CASSYSGRLYNEQFF.

J is TRBJ1-2 and V is TRBV5-1; 11 bases are shared with TRBD1. Trimming at V came to 0 bases and at J to 2 bases, leaving 0 bases not matched to a gene. Germline V gene data show CDR1 as SGHRS and CDR2 as YFSETQ. This CDR3 is 15 amino acids long. CDR3 DNA sequence: TGCGCCAGCAGCTTGGGGACAGGGGGCAACTATGGCTACACCTTC. This codes for CASSLGTGGNYGYTF. Complete variable domain (other parts from reference TRBV5-1 and TRBJ1-2): KAGVTQTPRYLIKTRGQQVTLSCSPISGHRSVSWYQQTPGQGLQFLFEYFSETQRNKGNFPGRFSGRQFSNSRSEMNVSTLELGDSALYLCASSLGTGGNYGYTFGSGTRLTVV.

The chain carries TRBV5-5 and TRBJ1-6; D is undetermined. Germline V gene data show CDR1 as SGHKS and CDR2 as YYEKEE (reference sequence). V gave up 4 bases and J gave up 5 bases, with 16 bases separating them. The CDR3 spans 16 residues. The CDR3 protein is CASSLTEGTDNSPLHF. In DNA form, the CDR3 reads TGTGCCAGCAGCCTGACCGAGGGAACGGATAATTCACCCCTCCACTTT.

The rearrangement links TRBV9 to TRBJ2-3, with 9 bases matching TRBD2. The CDR3 runs to 16 residues. Germline V gene sequence: CDR1 SGDLS, CDR2 YYNGEE. The J segment lost 2 bases and the V segment lost 4 bases, leaving 8 bases of the junction unmatched. The CDR3 sequence: CASSPIAGAHTDTQYF. In DNA, the CDR3 is TGTGCCAGCAGCCCTATAGCGGGAGCCCACACAGATACGCAGTATTTT.

This clone has more than one count but fewer than ten. V gene TRBV29-1 combines with J gene TRBJ2-1; a weak D match, TRBD2 (6 bases). Trimming shortened V by 4 bases and J by 4 bases, and 20 bases separated the two germline ends. This CDR3 is built from 16 residues. Germline loops: CDR1 SQVTM, CDR2 ANQGSEA. In nucleotides, the CDR3 is TGCAGCGTTGCTCGTAGCGGAGACTCCTCGTACAATGAGCAGTTCTTC. Protein: CSVARSGDSSYNEQFF.

This chain connects TRBV28 to TRBJ1-2, with unresolved D. The V gene lost 5 bases and the J gene lost 2 bases, with 12 bases spanning the gap. Germline V lookup: CDR1 MDHEN, CDR2 SYDVKM. This CDR3 comprises 14 residues. Written as DNA, the CDR3 is TGTGCCAGCAGTACCGGGGTAGAGAACTATGGCTACACCTTC. Its translation: CASSTGVENYGYTF.

The chain links TRBV5-1 to TRBJ2-1; 14 positions match TRBD2. The V gene end was trimmed by 0 bases and the J gene end by 8 bases; junction bases not matched to a gene: 4. CDR3 length: 16 residues. Germline V CDR1 and CDR2: SGHRS, YFSETQ. DNA of the CDR3: TGCGCCAGCAGCTTGGGGGGACTAGCGGGGGCCGATGAGCAGTTCTTC. It codes for CASSLGGLAGADEQFF.

The V call is TRBV7-2, the J call TRBJ1-1, with TRBD1 as a possible D gene (5 bases). Deletions cut 1 base from V and 1 base from J, with 10 bases between. Germline CDR1 reads SGHTA; CDR2 reads FQGNSA. The CDR3 sequence is 15 residues long. The DNA for the CDR3 is TGTGCCAGCAGCTTAGGAGGAGGGGAGAACACTGAAGCTTTCTTT. It is translated as CASSLGGGENTEAFF.

The gene calls are TRBV28 and TRBJ2-1; D possibly corresponds to TRBD1 (6 bases). Trimming took off 10 bases at V and 6 bases at J, with 16 bases between the two ends. This CDR3 is built from 13 residues. Germline values: CDR1 MDHEN, CDR2 SYDVKM. The CDR3 DNA reads as TGTGCCACACAGGGTGGTTTAAGCAATGAGCAGTTCTTC. It translates to CATQGGLSNEQFF.

This sequence joins TRBV9 and TRBJ2-1; TRBD2 agrees at 7 bases. The CDR3 runs to 17 residues. V trimming: 1 base; J trimming: 0 bases; junction bases outside the gene matches: 7. Per germline, CDR1 SGDLS and CDR2 YYNGEE. In DNA form, the CDR3 reads TGTGCCAGCAGCGTAAGGTGGGAGGGCAACTCCTACAATGAGCAGTTCTTC. The encoded protein is CASSVRWEGNSYNEQFF.

This clone was counted between two and nine times. V gene TRBV19 combines with J gene TRBJ2-7; a weak D match, TRBD1 (6 bases). The CDR3 has 17 amino acids. V dropped 4 bases and J dropped 0 bases, with 19 bases sitting between them. CDR1 is LNHDA and CDR2 is SQIVND in the germline V gene (reference sequence). This chain's CDR3 is CASSSGQFGIGSYEQYF. CDR3 DNA sequence: TGTGCCAGTAGTAGCGGACAGTTTGGCATAGGCTCCTACGAGCAGTACTTC.